This paragraph covers one T cell receptor (beta chain) sequence. These data belong to a study of blood T cell repertoires in COVID-19. Looking at the study overall: Specimens from acute and convalescent COVID-19 originated in the United States, Italy and Spain. Nucleic acid was either cDNA or gDNA, and it came from T cells, B-cell-depleted T cells, or PBMCs.

The Seattle patients, enrolled during active infection, were followed longitudinally. Methods used by the authors: Reference gene primer amplification gave nucleated cell count estimates. Sequenced by immunoSEQ multiplex PCR; TCRdb stores in-frame clones only, minus some. V, J and clone size were drawn from that table, and D and trimming were deduced from the DNA. Of nearly 350,000 clones in the sample, 80% to 90% were seen once. The CDR3 has 15 amino acids. CDR1 is MDHEN, CDR2 SYDVKM, per germline. V was pared by 6 bases and J by 6 bases, with 11 bases of the junction left unmatched. This chain joins TRBV28 and TRBJ2-1; 7 positions match TRBD1. The sequence derives from a woman aged 50 to 60 with COVID-19, enrolled during active disease. The sample consisted of peripheral blood. CDR3 loop: CASRVTGRASNEQFF. DNA for the CDR3: TGTGCCAGCAGGGTGACAGGGAGAGCCAGCAATGAGCAGTTCTTC.